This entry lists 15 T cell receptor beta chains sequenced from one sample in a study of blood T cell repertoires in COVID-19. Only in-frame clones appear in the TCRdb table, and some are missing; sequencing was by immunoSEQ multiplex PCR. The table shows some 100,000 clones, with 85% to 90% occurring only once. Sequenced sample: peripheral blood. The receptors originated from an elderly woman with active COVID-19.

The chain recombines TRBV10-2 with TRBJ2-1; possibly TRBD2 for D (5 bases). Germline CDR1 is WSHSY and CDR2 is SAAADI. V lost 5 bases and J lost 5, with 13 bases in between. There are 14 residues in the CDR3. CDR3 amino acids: CASSLLRGNNEQFF. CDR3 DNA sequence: TGCGCCAGCAGTCTCCTCCGGGGAAACAATGAGCAGTTCTTC.

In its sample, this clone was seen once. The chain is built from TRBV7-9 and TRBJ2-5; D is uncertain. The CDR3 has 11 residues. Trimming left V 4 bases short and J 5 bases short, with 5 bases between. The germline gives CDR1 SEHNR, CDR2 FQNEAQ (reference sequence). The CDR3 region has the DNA TGTGCCAGCAGCTCCGTGGAGACCCAGTACTTC. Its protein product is CASSSVETQYF.

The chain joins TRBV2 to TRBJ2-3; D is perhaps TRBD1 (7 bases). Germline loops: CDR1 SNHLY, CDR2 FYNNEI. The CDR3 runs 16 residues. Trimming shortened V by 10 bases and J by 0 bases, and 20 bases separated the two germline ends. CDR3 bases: TGTGCCACGACCCTCAGGGGGGCTCCGAGCACAGATACGCAGTATTTT. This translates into CATTLRGAPSTDTQYF. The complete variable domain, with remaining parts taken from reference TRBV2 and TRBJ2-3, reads EPEVTQTPSHQVTQMGQEVILRCVPISNHLYFYWYRQILGQKVEFLVSFYNNEISEKSEIFDDQFSVERPDGSNFTLKIRSTKLEDSAMYFCATTLRGAPSTDTQYFGPGTRLTVL.

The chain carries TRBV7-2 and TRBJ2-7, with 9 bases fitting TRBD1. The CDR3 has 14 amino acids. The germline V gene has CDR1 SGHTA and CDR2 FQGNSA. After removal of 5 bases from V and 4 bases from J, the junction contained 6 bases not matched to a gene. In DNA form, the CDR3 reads TGTGCCAGCAGCCTGGACAGGGGTCCGTACGAGCAGTACTTC. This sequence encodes CASSLDRGPYEQYF.

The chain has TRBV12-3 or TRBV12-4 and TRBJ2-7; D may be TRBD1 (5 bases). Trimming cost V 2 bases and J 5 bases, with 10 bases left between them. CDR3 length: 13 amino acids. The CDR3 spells CASSLIRGDEQYF. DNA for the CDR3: TGTGCCAGCAGTTTAATAAGGGGTGACGAGCAGTACTTC.

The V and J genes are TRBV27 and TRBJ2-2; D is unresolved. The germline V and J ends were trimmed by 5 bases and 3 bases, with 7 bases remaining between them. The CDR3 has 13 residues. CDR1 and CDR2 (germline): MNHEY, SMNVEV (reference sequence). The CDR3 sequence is CASSPWHTGELFF. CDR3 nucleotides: TGTGCCAGCAGTCCTTGGCACACCGGGGAGCTGTTTTTT.

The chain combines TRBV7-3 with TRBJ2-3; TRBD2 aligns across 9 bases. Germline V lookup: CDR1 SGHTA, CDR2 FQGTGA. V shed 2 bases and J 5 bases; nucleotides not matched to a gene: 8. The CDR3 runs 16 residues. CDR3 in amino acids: CASSLGAGGPLDTQYF. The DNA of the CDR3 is TGTGCCAGCAGCTTAGGCGCGGGAGGGCCGTTAGATACGCAGTATTTT. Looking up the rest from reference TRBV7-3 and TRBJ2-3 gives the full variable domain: GAGVSQTPSNKVTEKGKYVELRCDPISGHTALYWYRQSLGQGPEFLIYFQGTGAADDSGLPNDRFFAVRPEGSVSTLKIQRTERGDSAVYLCASSLGAGGPLDTQYFGPGTRLTVL.

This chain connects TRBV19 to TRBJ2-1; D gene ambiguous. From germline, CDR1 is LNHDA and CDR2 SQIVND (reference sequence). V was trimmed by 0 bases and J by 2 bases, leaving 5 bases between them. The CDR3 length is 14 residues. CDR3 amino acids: CASSIENTYNEQFF. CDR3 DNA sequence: TGTGCCAGTAGTATAGAGAACACCTACAATGAGCAGTTCTTC.

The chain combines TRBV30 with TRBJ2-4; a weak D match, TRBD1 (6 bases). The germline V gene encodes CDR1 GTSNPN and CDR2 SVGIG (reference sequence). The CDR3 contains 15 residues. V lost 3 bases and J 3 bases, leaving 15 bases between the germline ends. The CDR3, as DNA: TGTGCCTGGAGCCCCACTTCCAGGGGCAAAAACATTCAGTACTTC. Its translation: CAWSPTSRGKNIQYF.

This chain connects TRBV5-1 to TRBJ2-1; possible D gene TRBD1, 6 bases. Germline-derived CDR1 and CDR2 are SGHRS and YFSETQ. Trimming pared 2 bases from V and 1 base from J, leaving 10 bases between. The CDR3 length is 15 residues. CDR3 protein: CASSFGDTSYNEQFF. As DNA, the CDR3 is TGCGCCAGCAGCTTTGGGGACACGTCCTACAATGAGCAGTTCTTC. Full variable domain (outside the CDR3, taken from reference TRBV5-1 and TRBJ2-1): KAGVTQTPRYLIKTRGQQVTLSCSPISGHRSVSWYQQTPGQGLQFLFEYFSETQRNKGNFPGRFSGRQFSNSRSEMNVSTLELGDSALYLCASSFGDTSYNEQFFGPGTRLTVL.

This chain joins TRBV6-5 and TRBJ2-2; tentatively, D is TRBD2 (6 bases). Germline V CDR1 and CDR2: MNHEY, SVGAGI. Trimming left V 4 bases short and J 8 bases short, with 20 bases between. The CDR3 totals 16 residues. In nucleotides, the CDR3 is TGTGCCAGCAGTTCCCCCGAGGGGACTTTGGGGGGGGAGCTGTTTTTT. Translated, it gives CASSSPEGTLGGELFF.

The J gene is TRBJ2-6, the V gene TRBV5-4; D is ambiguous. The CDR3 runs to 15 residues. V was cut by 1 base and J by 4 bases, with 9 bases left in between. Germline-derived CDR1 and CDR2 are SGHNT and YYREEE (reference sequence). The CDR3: CASSLRTSGANVLTF. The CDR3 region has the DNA TGTGCCAGCAGCTTGCGTACTTCAGGGGCCAACGTCCTGACTTTC.

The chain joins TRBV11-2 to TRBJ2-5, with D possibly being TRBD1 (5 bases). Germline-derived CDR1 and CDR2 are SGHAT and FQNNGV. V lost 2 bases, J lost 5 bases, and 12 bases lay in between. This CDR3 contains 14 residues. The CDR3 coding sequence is TGTGCCAGCAGCTTACAGGGAATGGGGGAGACCCAGTACTTC. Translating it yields CASSLQGMGETQYF.

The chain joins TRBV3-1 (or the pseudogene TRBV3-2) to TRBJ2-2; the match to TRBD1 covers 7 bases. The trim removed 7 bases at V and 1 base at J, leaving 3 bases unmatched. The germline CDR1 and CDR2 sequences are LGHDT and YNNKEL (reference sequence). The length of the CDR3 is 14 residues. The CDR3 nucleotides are TGTGCCAGCAAGCGACAGGGGAACACCGGGGAGCTGTTTTTT. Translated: CASKRQGNTGELFF.

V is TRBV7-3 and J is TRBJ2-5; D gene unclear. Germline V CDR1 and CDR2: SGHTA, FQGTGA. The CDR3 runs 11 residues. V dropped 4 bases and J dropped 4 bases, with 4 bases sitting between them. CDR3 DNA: TGTGCCAGCAGCTCCGGAGAGACCCAGTACTTC. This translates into CASSSGETQYF.